Presented here are 22 T cell receptor beta chains from one specimen sequenced in a study of T cell responses to AZD1222 COVID-19 vaccine. The data were produced by immunoSEQ multiplex PCR, yet TCRdb's version contains in-frame clones alone and is incomplete. The data contain about 180,000 clones, approximately 86% of them singletons. The source was peripheral blood, collected on day 0 of AZD1222 vaccination. These receptors came from an adult in good health.

The DNA of the CDR3 is TGTGCCAGCAGTGAGAGGACAGGGTTAGAGACCCAGTACTTC. Protein product: CASSERTGLETQYF. The J gene is TRBJ2-5, the V gene TRBV2; TRBD1 aligns across 8 bases. CDR1 is SNHLY and CDR2 is FYNNEI in the germline V gene. The CDR3 consists of 14 residues. Trimming cost V 3 bases and J 4 bases; bases outside gene matches: 4.

CDR3 sequence (DNA): TGTGCCAGCAGCCTGTTTGGAACTAATGAAAAACTGTTTTTT. Translated, it gives CASSLFGTNEKLFF. This rearrangement joins TRBV7-9 to TRBJ1-4; D unresolved. CDR1 and CDR2 (germline): SEHNR, FQNEAQ (reference sequence). V lost 5 bases, J lost 1 base, and 8 bases lay in between. There are 14 residues in the CDR3.

This chain links TRBV28 with TRBJ1-2; D possibly corresponds to TRBD1 (5 bases). The CDR3 is made up of 14 amino acids. Germline V CDR1 and CDR2: MDHEN, SYDVKM. Trimming took off 5 bases at V and 8 bases at J, with 18 bases between the two ends. The CDR3 nucleotides read TGTGCCAGCAGTCCCACCAGAGGGGCGCACGGCTACACCTTC. This encodes CASSPTRGAHGYTF.

This rearrangement joins TRBV19 to TRBJ2-1; 11 bases agree with TRBD2. The CDR3 has 13 amino acids. With 5 bases clipped from V and 6 bases from J, the junction kept 0 bases outside the gene matches. CDR1 and CDR2 from the germline V gene are LNHDA and SQIVND (reference sequence). In DNA, the CDR3 is TGTGCCAGTAGTCTAGCGGGGGGCAATGAGCAGTTCTTC. Translation gives CASSLAGGNEQFF.

The chain is built from TRBV7-3 and TRBJ2-3; D remains ambiguous. V was cut by 1 base and J by 3 bases, with 5 bases left in between. Per germline, CDR1 SGHTA and CDR2 FQGTGA. This CDR3 region has 13 residues. Here the CDR3 DNA reads TGTGCCAGCAGCTTAATCGGGACAGATACGCAGTATTTT. This translates into CASSLIGTDTQYF.

V and J are TRBV7-6 and TRBJ1-5; weak D call: TRBD1 (5 bases). The germline CDR1 and CDR2 sequences are SGHVS and FNYEAQ. Trimming removed 5 bases from V and 2 bases from J, with 13 bases in between. This CDR3 has 15 residues. The CDR3 protein is CASSDGTERNQPQHF. The CDR3 DNA follows: TGTGCCAGCAGCGACGGGACCGAACGCAATCAGCCCCAGCATTTT.

The chain has TRBV5-4 and TRBJ2-3, with 9 positions matching TRBD2. Germline CDR1 is SGHNT and CDR2 is YYREEE (reference sequence). Losses at the gene ends were 4 bases for V and 4 bases for J; bases not matched to a gene: 10. This CDR3 comprises 16 residues. CDR3 sequence reads: CASSPTGRGGPDTQYF. For the CDR3, the DNA is TGTGCCAGCAGCCCCACTGGGCGGGGGGGCCCAGATACGCAGTATTTT.

This sequence joins TRBV19 and TRBJ2-7; D may match TRBD1 or TRBD2 (5 bases each). Looked up from germline, CDR1 is LNHDA and CDR2 is SQIVND (reference sequence). The CDR3 is 14 residues long. Trimming left V 10 bases short and J 2 bases short, with 18 bases between. The CDR3 protein is CATRPGPKTYEQYF. CDR3 coding DNA: TGTGCCACCCGGCCGGGACCTAAAACCTACGAGCAGTACTTC.

The genes are TRBV12-3 or TRBV12-4 and TRBJ2-7; D is possibly TRBD1 (6 bases). V lost 2 bases, J lost 6 bases, and 11 bases lay in between. The CDR3 loop spans 13 amino acids. This CDR3 reads CASSLQPRGEQYF. The CDR3 nucleotides are TGTGCCAGCAGTTTACAGCCCAGGGGCGAGCAGTACTTC.

The chain couples TRBV4-1 to TRBJ1-1; weak D call: TRBD1 (6 bases). Germline CDR1 and CDR2: MGHRA and YSYEKL. Trimming cost V 2 bases and J 2 bases, with 12 bases left between them. There are 15 residues in the CDR3. For the CDR3, the DNA is TGCGCCAGCAGCCAAACACAGGGCCTCAACACTGAAGCTTTCTTT. This sequence encodes CASSQTQGLNTEAFF.

The chain combines TRBV6-6 with TRBJ1-5; 9 nucleotides line up with TRBD1. V shed 6 bases and J 1 base; nucleotides not matched to a gene: 7. This CDR3 contains 16 residues. Germline V gives CDR1 MNHNY, CDR2 SVGAGI (reference sequence). The DNA for the CDR3 is TGTGCCAGCAGACGGATACAGGGGGCCAGCAATCAGCCCCAGCATTTT. Translated: CASRRIQGASNQPQHF.

V usage is TRBV3-1 (or the pseudogene TRBV3-2) and J usage is TRBJ2-5, with D possibly being TRBD1 (6 bases). CDR1 and CDR2 (germline): LGHDT, YNNKEL (reference sequence). The CDR3 contains 14 residues. Trimming took 0 bases from V and 4 from J, leaving 9 bases between them. The DNA for the CDR3 is TGTGCCAGCAGCCAAGATGGCAGGGGAGAGACCCAGTACTTC. It translates to CASSQDGRGETQYF.

V gene TRBV11-2 combines with J gene TRBJ2-3, with 8 bases matching TRBD2. CDR1 is SGHAT, CDR2 FQNNGV, per germline. CDR3 size: 13 residues. V trimming: 5 bases; J trimming: 6 bases; junction bases outside the gene matches: 4. The CDR3 spells CASSPAGGDTQYF. The CDR3 DNA follows: TGTGCCAGCAGCCCCGCGGGGGGCGATACGCAGTATTTT.

This chain connects TRBV29-1 to TRBJ1-1; 8 positions agree with TRBD1. The CDR3 totals 13 residues. Trimming removed 2 bases from V and 6 bases from J; junction bases left unmatched: 5. From germline, CDR1 is SQVTM and CDR2 ANQGSEA. In nucleotides, the CDR3 is TGCAGCGTTGAAATCAGGGGGCGGCCTGAAGCTTTCTTT. Encoded protein: CSVEIRGRPEAFF.

The chain is built from TRBV30 and TRBJ1-4; TRBD1 agrees at 9 bases. The CDR3 spans 19 residues. The V and J ends lost 1 base and 0 bases, in that order; junction bases with no gene match: 12. Germline lookup yields CDR1 GTSNPN and CDR2 SVGIG (reference sequence). CDR3 sequence reads: CAWSATPGTGPSTNEKLFF. DNA for the CDR3: TGTGCCTGGAGTGCAACTCCCGGGACAGGGCCCTCAACTAATGAAAAACTGTTTTTT. Full variable domain (missing parts from reference TRBV30 and TRBJ1-4): SQTIHQWPATLVQPVGSPLSLECTVEGTSNPNLYWYRQAAGRGLQLLFYSVGIGQISSEVPQNLSASRPQDRQFILSSKKLLLSDSGFYLCAWSATPGTGPSTNEKLFFGSGTQLSVL.

This clone was seen a handful of times. The CDR3 DNA is TGCAGCGTTGAAGATCGAGGGAGGCGCTACACCTTC. This translates into CSVEDRGRRYTF. This chain connects TRBV29-1 to TRBJ1-2; D is unresolved. Trimming cost V 0 bases and J 9 bases, with 11 bases left between them. The CDR3 has 12 amino acids. The germline CDR1 and CDR2 sequences are SQVTM and ANQGSEA.

This chain connects TRBV5-6 to TRBJ1-6, with D possibly matching TRBD1 (6 bases). Germline CDR1 and CDR2: SGHDT and YYEEEE. V dropped 3 bases and J dropped 3 bases, with 10 bases sitting between them. This CDR3 is built from 15 residues. The CDR3 DNA sequence: TGTGCCAGCAGCTGGTACAGGGACTATAATTCACCCCTCCACTTT. It yields the protein CASSWYRDYNSPLHF.

The chain is built from TRBV21-1 and TRBJ2-5. TRBV21-1 is shown as a pseudogene. The CDR3 is 10 amino acids. CDR3 coding DNA: TGTGCCAGCAGTGGGAAGACCCAGTACTTC. Translating it yields CASSGKTQYF.

V is TRBV4-1 and J is TRBJ1-5; TRBD1 matches 7 bases. Germline V CDR1 and CDR2: MGHRA, YSYEKL. The CDR3 length is 15 residues. Unmatched junction bases numbered 3, after V lost 0 bases and J lost 4 bases. The CDR3 DNA is TGCGCCAGCAGCCAAGATACAGGGGTGAATCAGCCCCAGCATTTT. As protein: CASSQDTGVNQPQHF.

This rearrangement joins TRBV11-2 to TRBJ2-1; TRBD2 matches at 9 bases. Germline V gene data show CDR1 as SGHAT and CDR2 as FQNNGV. V was clipped by 1 base and J by 2 bases; unmatched bases: 6. The CDR3 sequence is 17 residues long. The DNA of the CDR3 is TGTGCCAGCAGCTTAGGAGTCGCTAGCGGGGCCTACAATGAGCAGTTCTTC. As protein: CASSLGVASGAYNEQFF.

V gene TRBV5-4 combines with J gene TRBJ2-7; D call uncertain. V was pared by 1 base and J by 1 base, with 9 bases between. The CDR3 covers 14 residues. Germline values: CDR1 SGHNT, CDR2 YYREEE (reference sequence). CDR3 bases: TGTGCCAGCAGCTTGAAGGGTGCGTCCTACGAGCAGTACTTC. It specifies CASSLKGASYEQYF.

The V call is TRBV29-1, the J call TRBJ1-2, with D possibly TRBD1 on 5 matching bases. V was cut by 6 bases and J by 8 bases, with 22 bases left in between. This CDR3 is built from 14 residues. The germline V gene has CDR1 SQVTM and CDR2 ANQGSEA. In DNA form, the CDR3 reads TGCAGCGTACACGTCTGGGGGGATATAGGGGGCTACACCTTC. Translated, it gives CSVHVWGDIGGYTF.